The 19 T cell receptor beta chains below come from one sample, sequenced in a study of CD8 T cells in Susac syndrome. The RNA input was about 0.5 to 1 ug, and it was reverse transcribed with random hexamers. Using its own MiXCR run on the immunoSEQ multiplex PCR reads, TCRdb lists one record per CDR3 protein. The sample includes 55,000 to 85,000 distinct CDR3 sequences, over 95% of them seen just once. The sequenced material came from CD4+ T cells from PBMCs. These receptor sequences come from a human donor with multiple sclerosis.

The V and J genes are TRBV11-2 and TRBJ2-7; D is tentatively TRBD1 or TRBD2 (5 bases each). This CDR3 is built from 14 residues. V lost 1 base, J lost 7 bases, and 14 bases lay in between. Germline-derived CDR1 and CDR2 are SGHAT and FQNNGV. CDR3 sequence (DNA): TGTGCCAGCAGCTTAGCGGGACCTCAGTGGGAGCAGTACTTC. This sequence encodes CASSLAGPQWEQYF.

This chain uses TRBV7-8 with TRBJ2-7; 10 bases match TRBD1. The CDR3 has 14 residues. Germline lookup yields CDR1 SGHVS and CDR2 FQNEAQ. The V segment lost 6 bases and the J segment 4 bases; nucleotides outside the gene matches: 6. CDR3 nucleotides: TGTGCCAGCAGACCCCGGGACAGGGGTTACGAGCAGTACTTC. This encodes CASRPRDRGYEQYF.

With respect to this clonotype: At one end the junction does not follow the germline gene, possibly because of a read error. The J gene is TRBJ2-7, the V gene TRBV11-2; 9 positions agree with TRBD1. CDR1 is SGHAT and CDR2 is FQNNGV in the germline V gene. CDR3 length equals 16 residues. CDR3 protein: CAGSPVGGTGRNEQYF. CDR3 coding DNA: TGTGCCGGCAGCCCGGTAGGAGGGACAGGGAGAAACGAGCAGTACTTC.

The rearrangement joins TRBV29-1 to TRBJ1-1, with 7 bases lining up with TRBD1. This CDR3 region has 13 residues. CDR1 is SQVTM, CDR2 ANQGSEA, per germline. The CDR3 DNA reads TGCAGACCGGGTGGGACAGTGAACACTGAAGCTTTCTTT. Protein: CRPGGTVNTEAFF.

CDR3 coding DNA: TGTGCCAGCAGCCAACTAGCACCTAGCACAGATACGCAGTATTTT. Translated, it gives CASSQLAPSTDTQYF. The gene calls are TRBV6-2 or TRBV6-3 and TRBJ2-3, with a weak D call TRBD2 (6 bases). V dropped 6 bases and J dropped 0 bases, with 13 bases sitting between them. Germline assignment: CDR1 MNHEY and CDR2 SVGEGT. The CDR3 runs 15 residues.

The chain uses TRBV6-2 or TRBV6-3 and TRBJ1-6, with D maybe TRBD1 (5 bases). Trimming took 2 bases from V and 11 from J, leaving 19 bases between them. The CDR3 is 16 residues long. Germline CDR1 MNHEY, CDR2 SVGEGT. DNA for the CDR3: TGTGCCAGCAGTTACGGGCGGGGCCCCTCCTCTACACCCCTCCACTTT. Protein: CASSYGRGPSSTPLHF.

This sequence joins TRBV29-1 and TRBJ1-1; D not resolved. The germline V gene has CDR1 SQVTM and CDR2 ANQGSEA. V was pared by 7 bases and J by 1 base, with 19 bases between. There are 15 residues in the CDR3. CDR3 residues: CSAQPAPIPNTEAFF. Written as DNA, the CDR3 is TGCAGCGCCCAACCCGCACCGATCCCGAACACTGAAGCTTTCTTT.

The chain carries TRBV5-1 and TRBJ1-1; TRBD1 aligns across 8 bases. This CDR3 contains 18 residues. J was trimmed by 5 bases and V by 0 bases; bases with no gene match: 15. Germline assignment: CDR1 SGHRS and CDR2 YFSETQ. The DNA for the CDR3 is TGCGCCAGCAGCTTGGGTACCTTGTACAGGGGGAAGACGACTGAAGCTTTCTTT. Translated: CASSLGTLYRGKTTEAFF.

Points on this clonotype: No conserved phenylalanine or tryptophan is present at the end of the CDR3, so a read error is the likely explanation. The limits of the CDR3 on the DNA are not certain, so only TCRdb's listed CDR3 is given. This chain links TRBV29-1 with TRBJ2-1; TRBD1, the table's D call, lacks a check against the DNA. Inclusive of both ends, the CDR3 amounts to 12 amino acids. The germline V gene encodes CDR1 SQVTM and CDR2 ANQGSEA. This chain's CDR3 is CSVDTRDRGLWV.

The V and J genes are TRBV6-1 and TRBJ1-1, with TRBD1 matching over 7 bases. Germline loops: CDR1 MNHNS, CDR2 SASEGT. V dropped 6 bases and J dropped 5; count of bases not matched to a gene: 6. The CDR3 is 13 residues long. CDR3 region: CASRTGLWTEAFF. In DNA, the CDR3 is TGTGCCAGCAGGACAGGGCTGTGGACTGAAGCTTTCTTT.

V gene TRBV20-1 combines with J gene TRBJ2-1, with 9 nucleotides matching TRBD1. Germline loops: CDR1 DFQATT, CDR2 SNEGSKA (reference sequence). The CDR3 sequence is 16 residues long. With V trimmed by 1 base and J by 4 bases, 8 bases remained unmatched. The CDR3 reads CSARVFTGGRYNEQFF. CDR3 bases: TGCAGTGCTAGAGTTTTTACAGGGGGCCGGTACAATGAGCAGTTCTTC.

The J gene is TRBJ1-1, the V gene TRBV19; D call uncertain. Trimming removed 9 bases at V and 5 bases at J, with 16 bases between. This CDR3 is 13 amino acids long. Germline-derived CDR1 and CDR2 are LNHDA and SQIVND (reference sequence). CDR3 DNA: TGTGCCAGCTCCCGGAGAATGGGGACTGAAGCTTTCTTT. It translates to CASSRRMGTEAFF.

The chain is built from TRBV30 and TRBJ2-5, with 9 nucleotides matching TRBD2. This CDR3 has 15 amino acids. Losses at the gene ends were 4 bases for V and 2 bases for J; bases not matched to a gene: 8. CDR1 is GTSNPN, CDR2 SVGIG, per germline (reference sequence). CDR3 sequence: CAWTLGLARQETQYF. CDR3 coding DNA: TGTGCCTGGACTCTTGGACTAGCGCGGCAAGAGACCCAGTACTTC.

This chain uses TRBV7-9 with TRBJ2-3; 9 bases line up with TRBD2. From germline, CDR1 is SEHNR and CDR2 FQNEAQ (reference sequence). This CDR3 spans 16 amino acids. After removal of 2 bases from V and 2 bases from J, the junction contained 5 bases not matched to a gene. The CDR3 region is CASSLRRGGNTDTQYF. The DNA of the CDR3 is TGTGCCAGCAGCTTACGGCGGGGGGGCAACACAGATACGCAGTATTTT.

The chain carries TRBV3-1 and TRBJ1-5, with D unclear. There are 13 residues in the CDR3. Germline loops: CDR1 LGHDT, CDR2 YNNKEL (reference sequence). Trimming pared 1 base from V and 4 bases from J, leaving 5 bases between. The CDR3 sequence is CASSQGENQPQHF. The DNA for the CDR3 is TGTGCCAGCAGCCAAGGGGAGAATCAGCCCCAGCATTTT.

This clonotype has only one observation. The genes are TRBV11-2 and TRBJ2-1; 9 nucleotides agree with TRBD1. Germline loops: CDR1 SGHAT, CDR2 FQNNGV. The CDR3 runs to 13 residues. Trimming removed 5 bases from V and 10 bases from J; junction bases left unmatched: 6. DNA of the CDR3: TGTGCCAGCAGCCTACAGGGGGCGACCGAGCAGTTCTTC. Its translation is CASSLQGATEQFF.

The chain carries TRBV12-3 or TRBV12-4 and TRBJ1-1; TRBD1 matches at 7 bases. The ends lost 6 bases at V and 3 bases at J; junction bases unmatched: 16. The CDR3 has 17 residues. For the CDR3, the DNA is TGTGCCAGCAGGGCTAGGACAGGCTTTAGGTCGGACACTGAAGCTTTCTTT. Amino acid sequence: CASRARTGFRSDTEAFF.

The chain employs TRBV27 and TRBJ1-1; a possible D gene is TRBD1 (6 bases). CDR1 is MNHEY, CDR2 SMNVEV, per germline (reference sequence). This CDR3 comprises 15 residues. Trimming removed 5 bases from V and 1 base from J, with 14 bases in between. The CDR3 DNA is TGTGCCAGCAGTCCATTCCTGGGACAGAACACTGAAGCTTTCTTT. It is translated as CASSPFLGQNTEAFF.

CDR3 sequence reads: CSVEGGDYGYTF. CDR3 in DNA: TGCAGCGTTGAGGGGGGGGACTATGGCTACACCTTC. This chain uses TRBV29-1 with TRBJ1-2; D possibly corresponds to TRBD1 (5 bases). CDR3 length: 12 amino acids. Germline CDR1 SQVTM, CDR2 ANQGSEA. V was pared by 3 bases and J by 3 bases, with 8 bases between.